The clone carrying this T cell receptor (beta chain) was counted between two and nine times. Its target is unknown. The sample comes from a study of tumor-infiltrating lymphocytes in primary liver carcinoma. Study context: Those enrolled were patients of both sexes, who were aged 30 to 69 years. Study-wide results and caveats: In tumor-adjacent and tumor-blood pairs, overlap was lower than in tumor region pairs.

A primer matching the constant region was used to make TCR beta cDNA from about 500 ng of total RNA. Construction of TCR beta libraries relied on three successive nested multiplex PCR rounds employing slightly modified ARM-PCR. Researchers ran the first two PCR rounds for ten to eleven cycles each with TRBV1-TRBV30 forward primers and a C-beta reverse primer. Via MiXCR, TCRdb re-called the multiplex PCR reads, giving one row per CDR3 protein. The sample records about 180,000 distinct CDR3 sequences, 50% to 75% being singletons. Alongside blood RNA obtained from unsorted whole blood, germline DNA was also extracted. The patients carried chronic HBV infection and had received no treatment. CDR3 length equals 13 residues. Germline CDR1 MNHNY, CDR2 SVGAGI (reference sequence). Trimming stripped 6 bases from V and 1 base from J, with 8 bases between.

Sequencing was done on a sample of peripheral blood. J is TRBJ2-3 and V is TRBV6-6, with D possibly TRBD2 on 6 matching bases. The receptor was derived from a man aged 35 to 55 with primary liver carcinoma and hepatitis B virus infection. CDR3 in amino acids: CASRGEGTDTQYF. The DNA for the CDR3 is TGTGCCAGCAGGGGGGAGGGCACAGATACGCAGTATTTT.